Below are 27 T cell receptor beta chains sequenced from a single sample in a study of HIV-infected patients and healthy controls (dated by TCRdb to 2013 to 2016). The method was 5' RACE. These reads were obtained on an Illumina MiSeq. 500 ng RNA was reverse transcribed with SuperScript III using primers against the alpha and beta constant regions. Separate alpha and beta chain libraries were generated by chain-specific third strand synthesis with multiplexing indices. The public reads were quality trimmed at Q25 with fastp and then assembled into clones with MiXCR by TCRdb, keeping productive beta chains. Every entry covers one CDR3 protein and lists the most common genes and DNA from its rows. The sample table holds about 19,000 distinct CDR3 sequences, of which 8% to 10% were seen once. The ten largest clones capture less than 3.5% of the sample. Since whole blood was used without any cell fractionation, the repertoire reflected all peripheral T cells in unsorted form.

Sequenced material: blood. The receptors here all came from an adult in good health.

This clonotype is labeled medium-sized. The chain recombines TRBV29-1 with TRBJ2-5, with D uncertain. This CDR3 is 12 amino acids long. V was shortened by 3 bases and J by 5 bases, with 10 bases between the two germline ends. Germline values: CDR1 SQVTM, CDR2 ANQGSEA. The CDR3 sequence is CSVDGPGETQYF. The DNA for the CDR3 is TGCAGCGTTGATGGTCCTGGGGAGACCCAGTACTTC.

This clonotype was picked up many times. Written as DNA, the CDR3 is TGCGCCAGCAGCCTTCAGGCGTCGGGCCCCGAGCAGTACTTC. It specifies CASSLQASGPEQYF. V is TRBV5-1 and J is TRBJ2-7; D is unclear. This CDR3 has 14 amino acids. Germline V gene sequence: CDR1 SGHRS, CDR2 YFSETQ. Trimming removed 4 bases at V and 6 bases at J, with 17 bases between.

This clonotype was detected many times. J is TRBJ2-7 and V is TRBV20-1; D is unclear. The germline V gene encodes CDR1 DFQATT and CDR2 SNEGSKA (reference sequence). This CDR3 is built from 10 residues. Trimming removed 3 bases at V and 5 bases at J, with 5 bases between. CDR3 nucleotides: TGCAGTGCTAGTAATGACGAGCAGTACTTC. Translated, it gives CSASNDEQYF.

A few counts support this clonotype. The chain recombines TRBV19 with TRBJ2-3; TRBD2 matches 7 bases. The J segment lost 3 bases and the V segment lost 0 bases, leaving 9 bases of the junction unmatched. Germline loops: CDR1 LNHDA, CDR2 SQIVND (reference sequence). This CDR3 region has 17 residues. The CDR3 DNA reads TGTGCCAGTAGTATAGATCAGGGAGGGGCCCTTACAGATACGCAGTATTTT. Its protein is CASSIDQGGALTDTQYF.

This clonotype was picked up many times. This chain connects TRBV12-3 or TRBV12-4 to TRBJ2-7; 13 bases agree with TRBD2. This CDR3 region has 17 residues. The ends lost 6 bases at V and 4 bases at J; junction bases unmatched: 12. The CDR3 DNA sequence: TGTGCCAGCAGCTCTGGACTAGCGGGAGCTGGTCGGTACGAGCAGTACTTC. This gives the protein CASSSGLAGAGRYEQYF.

This clonotype has ten or more counts. The J gene is TRBJ1-1, the V gene TRBV29-1, with D possibly being TRBD1 (5 bases). CDR1 is SQVTM and CDR2 is ANQGSEA in the germline V gene. The CDR3 runs to 12 residues. V lost 7 bases and J lost 4, with 13 bases in between. CDR3 residues: CSAVGEGTEAFF. CDR3 nucleotides: TGCAGCGCTGTAGGGGAAGGCACTGAAGCTTTCTTT.

This clonotype occurred many times. CDR3 sequence (DNA): TGTGCCAGCAGTTTCAGGGGCCAGAACACTGAAGCTTTCTTT. Encoded protein: CASSFRGQNTEAFF. The chain joins TRBV12-3 or TRBV12-4 to TRBJ1-1, with a weak D call TRBD1 (6 bases). With 3 bases removed from V and 1 base from J, the gap between germline ends came to 9 bases. This CDR3 comprises 14 residues.

The chain employs TRBV4-1 and TRBJ1-3; no firm D call. The length of the CDR3 is 17 residues. Germline loops: CDR1 MGHRA, CDR2 YSYEKL. V dropped 4 bases and J dropped 0 bases, with 16 bases sitting between them. The CDR3 sequence: CASSLLGNRASGNTIYF. DNA of the CDR3: TGCGCCAGCAGCCTGCTGGGGAATCGGGCCTCTGGAAACACCATATATTTT.

Ten or more counts support this clonotype. The CDR3 here is CASSLTQGQTEAFF. CDR3 coding DNA: TGTGCCAGCAGCTTAACCCAGGGACAGACTGAAGCTTTCTTT. This rearrangement joins TRBV7-2 to TRBJ1-1; TRBD1 agrees at 7 bases. Germline V CDR1 and CDR2: SGHTA, FQGNSA. The CDR3 contains 14 residues. The ends lost 2 bases at V and 5 bases at J; junction bases unmatched: 5.

By sample share, this clonotype is medium-sized (0.01 to 0.1%). This rearrangement joins TRBV28 to TRBJ1-1; D remains unclear. The CDR3 runs to 12 residues. CDR1 and CDR2 (germline): MDHEN, SYDVKM. The germline V and J ends were trimmed by 2 bases and 11 bases, with 12 bases remaining between them. As DNA, the CDR3 is TGTGCCAGCAGTTTACCCCTGACTCGGGCTTTCTTT. Protein sequence: CASSLPLTRAFF.

The chain links TRBV25-1 to TRBJ2-1; perhaps TRBD1 as D (6 bases). The CDR3 length is 12 residues. Trimming pared 6 bases from V and 7 bases from J, leaving 10 bases between. Germline V gene lookup returns CDR1 MGHDK and CDR2 SYGVNS. The CDR3 nucleotides read TGTGCCAGCAGGCAACAGGGAAATGAGCAGTTCTTC. Amino acid sequence: CASRQQGNEQFF. Supplemented by reference TRBV25-1 and TRBJ2-1, the full variable domain reads EADIYQTPRYLVIGTGKKITLECSQTMGHDKMYWYQQDPGMELHLIHYSYGVNSTEKGDLSSESTVSRIRTEHFPLTLESARPSHTSQYLCASRQQGNEQFFGPGTRLTVL.

This clonotype is classed as medium-sized. This rearrangement joins TRBV20-1 to TRBJ1-1; 7 bases line up with TRBD1. The germline V gene has CDR1 DFQATT and CDR2 SNEGSKA (reference sequence). The trim removed 0 bases at V and 1 base at J, leaving 11 bases unmatched. CDR3 length: 17 residues. The CDR3 DNA is TGCAGTGCTAGAGATCCCCACACGACAGGGAAGAACACTGAAGCTTTCTTT. It translates to CSARDPHTTGKNTEAFF.

In its sample, this clonotype was seen many times. The rearrangement links TRBV20-1 to TRBJ1-2, with D uncertain. Germline V gene data show CDR1 as DFQATT and CDR2 as SNEGSKA (reference sequence). V was clipped by 3 bases and J by 4 bases, with 15 bases between them. CDR3 size: 14 residues. Here the CDR3 reads CSARGGHRTYGYTF. The DNA for the CDR3 is TGCAGTGCTAGGGGCGGGCATCGAACCTATGGCTACACCTTC.

This clonotype was detected many times. This rearrangement joins TRBV29-1 to TRBJ1-1; unclear D gene. The CDR3 totals 10 residues. V was trimmed by 4 bases and J by 7 bases, leaving 7 bases between them. Germline values: CDR1 SQVTM, CDR2 ANQGSEA. CDR3 amino acids: CSVVRDEAFF. The CDR3, as DNA: TGCAGCGTTGTAAGGGATGAAGCTTTCTTT.

This clonotype was picked up a small number of times. The chain joins TRBV4-2 to TRBJ1-2; no clear D. The CDR3 extends over 16 amino acids. Per germline, CDR1 LGHNA and CDR2 YNFKEQ. V was clipped by 1 base and J by 4 bases, with 16 bases between them. The CDR3 loop reads CASSQVPRNPLYGYTF. CDR3 coding DNA: TGTGCCAGCAGCCAAGTACCCAGGAACCCCCTCTATGGCTACACCTTC.

In its sample, this clonotype was seen many times. The chain recombines TRBV27 with TRBJ2-5, with TRBD2 matching 8 bases. The CDR3 is made up of 13 amino acids. J gave up 4 bases and V 6 bases, and 4 bases lay outside the gene matches. Germline values: CDR1 MNHEY, CDR2 SMNVEV (reference sequence). CDR3 DNA: TGTGCCAGCAGCAACGGGAGGGTAGAGACCCAGTACTTC. Encoded protein: CASSNGRVETQYF.

The sample holds many counts of this clonotype. The CDR3: CASSLVQVGYEQYF. In nucleotides, the CDR3 is TGTGCCAGCAGCTTAGTACAGGTTGGCTACGAGCAGTACTTC. The chain links TRBV7-2 to TRBJ2-7, with a weak D call TRBD1 (5 bases). Germline V gene data show CDR1 as SGHTA and CDR2 as FQGNSA. The CDR3 is made up of 14 amino acids. Trimming pared 1 base from V and 3 bases from J, leaving 10 bases between.

By share, this clonotype ranks as medium-sized. The chain joins TRBV6-2 or TRBV6-3 to TRBJ2-1; D call uncertain. V was trimmed by 0 bases and J by 2 bases, leaving 2 bases between them. This CDR3 has 13 amino acids. In germline, CDR1 is MNHEY, CDR2 SVGEGT. This chain's CDR3 is CASSYSTYNEQFF. The CDR3 DNA is TGTGCCAGCAGTTACTCCACCTACAATGAGCAGTTCTTC.

Notes on this clonotype: One end of the junction does not line up with germline, which may come from a read error. The V call is TRBV19, the J call TRBJ2-1; tentatively, D is TRBD2 (6 bases). Germline loops: CDR1 LNHDA, CDR2 SQIVND (reference sequence). The CDR3 length is 12 residues. In DNA form, the CDR3 reads TGTGCCAGTAGTATAGAGGAGGGGAAGAGAGTCTTC. This encodes CASSIEEGKRVF.

This clonotype has a handful of counts. The chain has TRBV28 and TRBJ2-7; TRBD2 agrees at 16 bases. With 2 bases clipped from V and 2 bases from J, the junction kept 0 bases outside the gene matches. This CDR3 spans 16 amino acids. CDR1 and CDR2 (germline): MDHEN, SYDVKM. The CDR3 region has the DNA TGTGCCAGCAGTTTAGGGACTAGCGGGAGGGCCTACGAGCAGTACTTC. This encodes CASSLGTSGRAYEQYF.

This clonotype is judged medium-sized. The genes are TRBV7-8 and TRBJ2-7, with TRBD2 matching over 9 bases. The V gene end was trimmed by 0 bases and the J gene end by 4 bases; junction bases not matched to a gene: 13. The CDR3 is 18 amino acids. Looked up from germline, CDR1 is SGHVS and CDR2 is FQNEAQ. Here the CDR3 DNA reads TGTGCCAGCAGCTTAGCGAGTAGCGGGAGCAGGATTCTTTACGAGCAGTACTTC. Protein product: CASSLASSGSRILYEQYF.

This clonotype showed up many times. The CDR3 DNA follows: TGTGCCAGTAGTATCCTGGGCTCCCTCGCTGGCTACACCTTC. This encodes CASSILGSLAGYTF. The chain recombines TRBV19 with TRBJ1-2, with D hard to call. Trimming took 3 bases from V and 7 from J, leaving 15 bases between them. The CDR3 consists of 14 residues. The germline gives CDR1 LNHDA, CDR2 SQIVND (reference sequence).

By sample share, this clonotype is medium-sized (0.01 to 0.1%). The chain employs TRBV7-6 and TRBJ2-1; D unresolved. The CDR3 has 13 residues. CDR1 is SGHVS and CDR2 is FNYEAQ in the germline V gene. Trimming removed 5 bases from V and 2 bases from J, with 7 bases in between. CDR3 in amino acids: CASSPRPYNEQFF. CDR3 DNA: TGTGCCAGCAGCCCTAGGCCCTACAATGAGCAGTTCTTC.

This clonotype was observed many times. This chain links TRBV6-5 with TRBJ1-1, with D uncertain. V was shortened by 5 bases and J by 0 bases, with 10 bases between the two germline ends. The CDR3 consists of 14 residues. Germline assignment: CDR1 MNHEY and CDR2 SVGAGI. CDR3 loop: CASSGRHMNTEAFF. The CDR3 DNA follows: TGTGCCAGCAGTGGTAGACACATGAACACTGAAGCTTTCTTT.

This clonotype is judged medium-sized. The rearrangement uses TRBV3-1 and TRBJ2-2; D might be TRBD2 (5 bases). The germline V and J ends were trimmed by 6 bases and 3 bases, with 14 bases remaining between them. The CDR3 totals 15 residues. CDR1 and CDR2 from the germline V gene are LGHDT and YNNKEL (reference sequence). The CDR3 protein is CASRPGELHTGELFF. As DNA, the CDR3 is TGTGCCAGCAGACCCGGGGAATTACACACCGGGGAGCTGTTTTTT.

This chain joins TRBV20-1 and TRBJ2-2, with D possibly matching TRBD1 (5 bases). The CDR3 runs to 14 residues. Deletions cut 3 bases from V and 3 bases from J, with 11 bases between. Germline V gene data show CDR1 as DFQATT and CDR2 as SNEGSKA (reference sequence). CDR3 bases: TGCAGTGCTAGCGATTTCAGGGACACCGGGGAGCTGTTTTTT. Translated, it gives CSASDFRDTGELFF.

Concerning this clonotype itself: A much larger clone lies one base from this, so it may be a read error. This rearrangement joins TRBV9 to TRBJ1-5; D is uncertain. The germline V gene has CDR1 SGDLS and CDR2 YYNGEE. The CDR3 has 13 amino acids. CDR3 nucleotides: TGTGCCAGAAGCGTACACGCCGGTCAGCCCCAGCATTTT. Its translation: CARSVHAGQPQHF. The complete variable domain, with remaining parts taken from reference TRBV9 and TRBJ1-5, reads DSGVTQTPKHLITATGQRVTLRCSPRSGDLSVYWYQQSLDQGLQFLIQYYNGEERAKGNILERFSAQQFPDLHSELNLSSLELGDSALYFCARSVHAGQPQHFGDGTRLSIL.